The 12 T cell receptor beta chains reported below all come from one sample, sequenced in a study of blood T cells in healthy people across ages. Primers used in a second PCR of about 7 to 12 cycles were a sample-barcoded 5' primer and a J-beta primer mix. TCRdb re-called the 5' RACE reads with MiXCR, one entry per CDR3 protein. The repertoire consists of roughly 800,000 distinct CDR3 sequences, with nearly 60% occurring once and the leading ten covering approximately 23%. Sequenced sample: blood. The receptor source for this set is a man younger than 45 in good health.

The rearrangement uses TRBV6-5 and TRBJ2-4; D may be TRBD2 (6 bases). The CDR3 has 14 residues. The V end was cut by 6 bases, the J end by 9 bases, with 18 bases between. From germline, CDR1 is MNHEY and CDR2 SVGAGI. CDR3 bases: TGTGCCAGCAGCCAGGGACCTAACGGGGGCATTCAGTACTTC. Translating it yields CASSQGPNGGIQYF.

The rearrangement joins TRBV9 to TRBJ2-1, with TRBD2 as a possible D gene (7 bases). This CDR3 has 16 amino acids. Trimming cost V 1 base and J 7 bases, with 18 bases left between them. Germline loops: CDR1 SGDLS, CDR2 YYNGEE. Written as DNA, the CDR3 is TGTGCCAGCAGCGTACTTTCTAGGAAGGGGGGGAATGAGCAGTTCTTC. The encoded protein is CASSVLSRKGGNEQFF.

This chain uses TRBV4-2 with TRBJ2-7; maybe TRBD2 (6 bases). Germline CDR1 LGHNA, CDR2 YNFKEQ. V was trimmed by 0 bases and J by 2 bases, leaving 8 bases between them. The CDR3 spans 14 residues. The CDR3: CASSQDGGTYEQYF. The CDR3 DNA follows: TGTGCCAGCAGCCAAGACGGGGGTACCTACGAGCAGTACTTC.

The chain joins TRBV10-3 to TRBJ1-2; D is unclear. Per the germline V gene, CDR1 is ENHRY and CDR2 is SYGVKD. V was trimmed by 6 bases and J by 8 bases, leaving 22 bases between them. This CDR3 is built from 15 residues. CDR3 bases: TGTGCCATCAGCGAGAATCGGGATTCCAAGGGAGGCTACACCTTC. Its protein product is CAISENRDSKGGYTF.

The rearrangement joins TRBV6-6 to TRBJ2-7, with no clear D. CDR1 is MNHNY, CDR2 SVGAGI, per germline (reference sequence). Deletions cut 9 bases from V and 0 bases from J, with 15 bases between. This CDR3 contains 14 residues. CDR3 DNA sequence: TGTGCCAGTACAAACCGACTGTCCTCCTACGAGCAGTACTTC. As protein: CASTNRLSSYEQYF.

This chain uses TRBV2 with TRBJ2-5; D is tentatively TRBD1 or TRBD2 (6 bases each). With the DNA end fitting TRBJ2-7 better, the J assignment may be wrong. CDR3 length equals 15 residues. Germline V CDR1 and CDR2: SNHLY, FYNNEI. The CDR3 DNA follows: TGTGCCAGCAGTGATTTTGAGACTCCGGGGGCCGAGCAGTACTTC. It encodes CASSDFETPGAEQYF.

This chain uses TRBV28 with TRBJ2-3; possibly TRBD1 or TRBD2 for D (5 bases each). The CDR3 length is 17 residues. The ends were cut back, 8 bases at V and 8 bases at J, with 29 bases in the middle. Per the germline V gene, CDR1 is MDHEN and CDR2 is SYDVKM. CDR3 nucleotides: TGTGCCAGCGGGGTCTCAGCGACGGGGCGTGTTGGGAGTACGCAGTATTTT. Protein: CASGVSATGRVGSTQYF. The full variable domain, in which reference TRBV28 and TRBJ2-3 provide the parts outside the CDR3, is DVKVTQSSRYLVKRTGEKVFLECVQDMDHENMFWYRQDPGLGLRLIYFSYDVKMKEKGDIPEGYSVSREKKERFSLILESASTNQTSMYLCASGVSATGRVGSTQYFGPGTRLTVL.

A remark on this clonotype: This may be a read error, as it is one base from a much larger clone. The J gene is TRBJ2-7, the V gene TRBV7-2; a weak D match, TRBD1 (5 bases). The length of the CDR3 is 13 residues. CDR1 is SGHTA and CDR2 is FQGNSA in the germline V gene. The CDR3 nucleotides read TGTGCCAGCAGCCTCAGACAGTTATACGAGCGGTACTTC. It is translated as CASSLRQLYERYF.

This clonotype came up a few times. The chain is built from TRBV29-1 and TRBJ2-5, with D perhaps TRBD1 or TRBD2 (5 bases each). The germline CDR1 and CDR2 sequences are SQVTM and ANQGSEA. The CDR3 has 15 residues. V was clipped by 0 bases and J by 7 bases, with 18 bases between them. The chain's CDR3 is CSVEDGTRGLVTQYF. CDR3 nucleotide sequence: TGCAGCGTTGAAGATGGAACTAGGGGTTTGGTGACCCAGTACTTC. The full variable domain, in which reference TRBV29-1 and TRBJ2-5 provide the parts outside the CDR3, is SAVISQKPSRDICQRGTSLTIQCQVDSQVTMMFWYRQQPGQSLTLIATANQGSEATYESGFVIDKFPISRPNLTFSTLTVSNMSPEDSSIYLCSVEDGTRGLVTQYFGPGTRLLVL.

As to this clonotype: Its ends do not fully match the called genes, so a read error is possible. The genes are TRBV12-3 or TRBV12-4 and TRBJ1-2, with 7 positions matching TRBD1. This CDR3 contains 14 residues. The CDR3 is CASRDSPAPYGFTF. The DNA of the CDR3 is TGTGCCAGTCGGGACAGCCCTGCTCCTTATGGCTTCACCTTC.

V and J are TRBV7-3 and TRBJ1-5; no clear D gene. There are 14 residues in the CDR3. Germline V gives CDR1 SGHTA, CDR2 FQGTGA. V shed 2 bases and J shed 6 bases, with 11 bases lying between them. The CDR3 spells CASSLAPFGQPQHF. In nucleotides, the CDR3 is TGTGCCAGCAGCTTAGCCCCCTTTGGTCAGCCCCAGCATTTT. The variable domain in full, completed from reference TRBV7-3 and TRBJ1-5, reads GAGVSQTPSNKVTEKGKYVELRCDPISGHTALYWYRQSLGQGPEFLIYFQGTGAADDSGLPNDRFFAVRPEGSVSTLKIQRTERGDSAVYLCASSLAPFGQPQHFGDGTRLSIL.

V gene TRBV7-2 combines with J gene TRBJ2-7, with 8 nucleotides matching TRBD2. This CDR3 comprises 12 residues. With V trimmed by 5 bases and J by 6 bases, 3 bases remained unmatched. Germline V gene sequence: CDR1 SGHTA, CDR2 FQGNSA. The CDR3 DNA reads TGTGCCAGCAGCCGAACTAGCGGCGAGCAGTACTTC. Its translation: CASSRTSGEQYF. Complete variable domain (other parts from reference TRBV7-2 and TRBJ2-7): GAGVSQSPSNKVTEKGKDVELRCDPISGHTALYWYRQSLGQGLEFLIYFQGNSAPDKSGLPSDRFSAERTGGSVSTLTIQRTQQEDSAVYLCASSRTSGEQYFGPGTRLTVT.